The clone carrying this T cell receptor (beta chain) appeared many times. The sample comes from a study of T cells in Graves' hyperthyroidism and ophthalmopathy. Researchers amplified the TCR beta CDR3 regions from RNA transcripts. The study used the HTBI primer set for a first-round RT-PCR of the TCR CDR3. TCRdb analysed the multiplex PCR reads with MiXCR anew, one entry per CDR3 protein. The table shows 450,000 to 650,000 distinct CDR3 sequences, with 17% occurring only once. Germline loops: CDR1 DFQATT, CDR2 SNEGSKA (reference sequence). The CDR3 sequence is 17 residues long. V dropped 3 bases and J dropped 4; count of bases not matched to a gene: 11.

The sample taken for sequencing was blood. The source is a young woman with Graves' ophthalmopathy. The chain links TRBV20-1 to TRBJ2-1; 11 nucleotides match TRBD2. The CDR3 DNA follows: TGCAGTGCTAGGGGGCAGCTAGCGGGAGGCCAATACAATGAGCAGTTCTTC. Translating gives CSARGQLAGGQYNEQFF.